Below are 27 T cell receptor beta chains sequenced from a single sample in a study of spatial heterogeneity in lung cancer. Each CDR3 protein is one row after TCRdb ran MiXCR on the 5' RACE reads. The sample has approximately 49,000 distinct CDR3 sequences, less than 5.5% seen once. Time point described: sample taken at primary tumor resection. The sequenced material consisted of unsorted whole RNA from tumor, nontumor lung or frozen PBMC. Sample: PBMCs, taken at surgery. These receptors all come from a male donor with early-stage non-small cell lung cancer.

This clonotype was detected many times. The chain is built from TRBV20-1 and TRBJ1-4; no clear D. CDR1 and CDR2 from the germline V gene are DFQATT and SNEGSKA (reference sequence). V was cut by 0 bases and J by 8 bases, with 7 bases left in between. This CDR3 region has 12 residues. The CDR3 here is CSARDSWEKLFF. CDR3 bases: TGCAGTGCTAGAGATAGTTGGGAAAAACTGTTTTTT.

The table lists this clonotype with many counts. CDR3 in amino acids: CASSYVGVPNEKLFF. The CDR3 DNA follows: TGTGCCAGCAGCTACGTTGGGGTTCCTAATGAAAAACTGTTTTTT. V usage is TRBV28 and J usage is TRBJ1-4; no clear D. The CDR3 has 15 amino acids. Germline V gives CDR1 MDHEN, CDR2 SYDVKM. The V end lost 6 bases, the J end lost 3 bases, and 14 bases lay between the germline ends.

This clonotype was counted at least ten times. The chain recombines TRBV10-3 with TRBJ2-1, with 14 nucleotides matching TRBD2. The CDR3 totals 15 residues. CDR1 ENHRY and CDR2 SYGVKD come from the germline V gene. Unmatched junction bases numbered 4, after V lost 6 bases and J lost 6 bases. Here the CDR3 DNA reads TGTGCCATCAGAAATGGACTAGCGGGGGGCAATGAGCAGTTCTTC. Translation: CAIRNGLAGGNEQFF.

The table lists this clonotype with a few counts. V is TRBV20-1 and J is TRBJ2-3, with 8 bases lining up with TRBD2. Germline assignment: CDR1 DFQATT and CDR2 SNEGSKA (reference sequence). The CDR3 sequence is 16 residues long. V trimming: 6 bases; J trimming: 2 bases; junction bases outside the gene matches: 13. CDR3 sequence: CSASGAGGTSTDTQYF. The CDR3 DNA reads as TGCAGTGCGAGCGGTGCGGGAGGCACCTCCACAGATACGCAGTATTTT.

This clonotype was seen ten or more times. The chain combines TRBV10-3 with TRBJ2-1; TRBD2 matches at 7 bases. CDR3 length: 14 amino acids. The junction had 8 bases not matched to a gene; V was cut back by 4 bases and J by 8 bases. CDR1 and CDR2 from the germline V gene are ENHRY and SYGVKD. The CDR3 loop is CAISAGGERDEQFF. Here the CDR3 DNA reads TGTGCCATCAGTGCGGGGGGAGAGAGGGATGAGCAGTTCTTC.

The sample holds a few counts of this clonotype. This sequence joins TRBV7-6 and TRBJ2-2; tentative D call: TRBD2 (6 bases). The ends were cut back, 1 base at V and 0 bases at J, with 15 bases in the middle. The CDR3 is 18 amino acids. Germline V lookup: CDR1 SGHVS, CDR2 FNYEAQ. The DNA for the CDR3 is TGTGCCAGCAGCTTAGACGTCGGGGGAGACGCGAACACCGGGGAGCTGTTTTTT. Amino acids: CASSLDVGGDANTGELFF. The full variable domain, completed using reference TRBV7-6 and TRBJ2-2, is GAGVSQSPRYKVTKRGQDVALRCDPISGHVSLYWYRQALGQGPEFLTYFNYEAQQDKSGLPNDRFSAERPEGSISTLTIQRTEQRDSAMYRCASSLDVGGDANTGELFFGEGSRLTVL.

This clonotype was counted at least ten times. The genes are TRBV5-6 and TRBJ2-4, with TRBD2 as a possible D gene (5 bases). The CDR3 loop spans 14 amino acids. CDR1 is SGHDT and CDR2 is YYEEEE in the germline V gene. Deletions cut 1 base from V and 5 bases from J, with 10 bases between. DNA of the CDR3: TGTGCCAGCAGCTTGTTGGGAGCGGAAAACATTCAGTACTTC. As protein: CASSLLGAENIQYF.

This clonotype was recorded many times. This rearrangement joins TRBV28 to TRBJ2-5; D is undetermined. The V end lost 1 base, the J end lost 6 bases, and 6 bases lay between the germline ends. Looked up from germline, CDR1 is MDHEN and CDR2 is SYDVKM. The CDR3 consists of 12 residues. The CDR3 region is CASSLSPQTQYF. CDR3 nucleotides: TGTGCCAGCAGTTTATCTCCGCAGACCCAGTACTTC.

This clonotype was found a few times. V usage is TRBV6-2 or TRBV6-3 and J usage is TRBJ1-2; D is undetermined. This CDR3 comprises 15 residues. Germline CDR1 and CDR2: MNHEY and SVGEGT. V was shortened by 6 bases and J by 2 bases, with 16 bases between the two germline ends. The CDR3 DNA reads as TGTGCCAGCAGCTACATTGACACCTTCAACTATGGCTACACCTTC. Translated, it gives CASSYIDTFNYGYTF.

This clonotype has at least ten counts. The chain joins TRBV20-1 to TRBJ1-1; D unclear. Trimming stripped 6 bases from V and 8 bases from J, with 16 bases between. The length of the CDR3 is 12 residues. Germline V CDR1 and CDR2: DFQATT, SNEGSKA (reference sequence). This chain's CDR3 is CSAPGWVEEAFF. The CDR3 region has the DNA TGCAGTGCCCCGGGGTGGGTAGAGGAAGCTTTCTTT.

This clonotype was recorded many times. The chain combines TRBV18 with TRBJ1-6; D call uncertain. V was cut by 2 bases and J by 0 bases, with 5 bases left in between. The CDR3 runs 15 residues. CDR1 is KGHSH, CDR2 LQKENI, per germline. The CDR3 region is CASSPTGSYNSPLHF. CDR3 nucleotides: TGTGCCAGCTCACCAACGGGCTCCTATAATTCACCCCTCCACTTT.

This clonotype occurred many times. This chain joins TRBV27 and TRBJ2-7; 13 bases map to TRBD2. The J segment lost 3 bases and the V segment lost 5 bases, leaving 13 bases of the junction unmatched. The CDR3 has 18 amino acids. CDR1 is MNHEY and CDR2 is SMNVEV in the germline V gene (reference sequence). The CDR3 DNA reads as TGTGCCAGCAGTAGAGGGGCGACTAGCGGGAGGTTGGGCTACGAGCAGTACTTC. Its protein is CASSRGATSGRLGYEQYF.

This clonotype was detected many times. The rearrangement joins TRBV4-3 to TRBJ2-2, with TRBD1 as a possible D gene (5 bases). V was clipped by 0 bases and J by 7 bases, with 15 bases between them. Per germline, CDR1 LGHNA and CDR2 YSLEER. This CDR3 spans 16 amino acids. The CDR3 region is CASSQDAGAKGGELFF. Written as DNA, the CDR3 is TGCGCCAGCAGCCAAGACGCTGGGGCTAAGGGCGGGGAGCTGTTTTTT.

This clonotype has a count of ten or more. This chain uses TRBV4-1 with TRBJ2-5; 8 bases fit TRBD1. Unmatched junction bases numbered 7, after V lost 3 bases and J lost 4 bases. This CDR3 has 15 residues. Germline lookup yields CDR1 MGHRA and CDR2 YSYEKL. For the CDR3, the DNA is TGCGCCAGCAGCCATCCCTACGGACAGGGAGAGACCCAGTACTTC. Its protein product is CASSHPYGQGETQYF.

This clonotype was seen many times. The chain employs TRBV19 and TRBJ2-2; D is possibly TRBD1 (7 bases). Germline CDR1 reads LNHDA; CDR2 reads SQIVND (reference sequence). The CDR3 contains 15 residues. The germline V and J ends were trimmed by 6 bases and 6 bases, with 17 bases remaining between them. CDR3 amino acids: CASRGQGGFAGELFF. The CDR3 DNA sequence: TGTGCCAGTAGAGGGCAGGGGGGTTTCGCCGGGGAGCTGTTTTTT.

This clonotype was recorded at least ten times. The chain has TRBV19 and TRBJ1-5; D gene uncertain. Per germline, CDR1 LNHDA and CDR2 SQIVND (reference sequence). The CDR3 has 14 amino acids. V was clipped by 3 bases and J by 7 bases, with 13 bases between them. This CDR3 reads CASSISSRGQPQHF. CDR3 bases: TGTGCCAGTAGTATCTCCAGTCGGGGACAGCCCCAGCATTTT.

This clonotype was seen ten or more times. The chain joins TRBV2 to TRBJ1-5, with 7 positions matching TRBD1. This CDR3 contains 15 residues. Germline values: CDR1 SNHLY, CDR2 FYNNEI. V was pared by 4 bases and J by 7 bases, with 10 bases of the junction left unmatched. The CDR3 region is CASSVEGAGGQPQHF. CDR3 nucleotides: TGTGCCAGCAGTGTGGAGGGGGCAGGCGGCCAGCCCCAGCATTTT.

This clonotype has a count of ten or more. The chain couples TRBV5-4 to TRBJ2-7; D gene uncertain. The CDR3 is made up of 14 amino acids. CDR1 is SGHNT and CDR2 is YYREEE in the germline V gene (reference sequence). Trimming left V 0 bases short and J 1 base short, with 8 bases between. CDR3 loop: CASSLAGQSYEQYF. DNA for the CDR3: TGTGCCAGCAGCTTGGCTGGGCAGTCCTACGAGCAGTACTTC.

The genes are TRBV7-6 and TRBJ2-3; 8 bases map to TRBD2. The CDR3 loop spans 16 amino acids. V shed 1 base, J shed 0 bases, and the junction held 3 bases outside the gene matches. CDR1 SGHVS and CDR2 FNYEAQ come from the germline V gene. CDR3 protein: CASSLGPSGSTDTQYF. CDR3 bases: TGTGCCAGCAGCTTAGGCCCTAGCGGGAGCACAGATACGCAGTATTTT.

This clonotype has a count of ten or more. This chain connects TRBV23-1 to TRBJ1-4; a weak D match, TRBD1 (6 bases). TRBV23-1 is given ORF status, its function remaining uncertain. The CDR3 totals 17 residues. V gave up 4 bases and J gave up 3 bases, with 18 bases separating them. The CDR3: CASSPLVRTASNEKLFF. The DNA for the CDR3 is TGCGCCAGCAGTCCCTTGGTCCGGACAGCTTCTAATGAAAAACTGTTTTTT.

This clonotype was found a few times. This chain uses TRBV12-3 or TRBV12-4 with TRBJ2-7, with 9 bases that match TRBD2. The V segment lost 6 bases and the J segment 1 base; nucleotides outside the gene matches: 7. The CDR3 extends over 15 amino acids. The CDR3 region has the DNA TGTGCCAGCAGCCCTATTAGCGGGGGATCCTACGAGCAGTACTTC. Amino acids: CASSPISGGSYEQYF.

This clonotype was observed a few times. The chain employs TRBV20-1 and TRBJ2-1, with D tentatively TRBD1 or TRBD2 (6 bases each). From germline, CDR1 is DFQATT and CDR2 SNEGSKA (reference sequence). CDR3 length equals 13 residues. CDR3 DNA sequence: TGCAGCACGACTAAGGGGGGCTACAATGAGCAGTTCTTC. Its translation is CSTTKGGYNEQFF.

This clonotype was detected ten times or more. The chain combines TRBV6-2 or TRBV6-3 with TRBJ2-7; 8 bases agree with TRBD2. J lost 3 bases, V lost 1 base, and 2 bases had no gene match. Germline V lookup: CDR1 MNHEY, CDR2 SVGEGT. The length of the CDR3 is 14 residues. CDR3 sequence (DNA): TGTGCCAGCAGTTACTTCCGGGAGGGCTACGAGCAGTACTTC. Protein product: CASSYFREGYEQYF.

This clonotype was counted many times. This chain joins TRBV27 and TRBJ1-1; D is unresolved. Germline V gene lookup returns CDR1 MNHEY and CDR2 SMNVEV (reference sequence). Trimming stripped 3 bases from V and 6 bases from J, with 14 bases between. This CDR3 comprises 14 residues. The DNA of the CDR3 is TGTGCCAGCAGTTTGGTGGGTTTCTTCCCTGAAGCTTTCTTT. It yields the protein CASSLVGFFPEAFF.

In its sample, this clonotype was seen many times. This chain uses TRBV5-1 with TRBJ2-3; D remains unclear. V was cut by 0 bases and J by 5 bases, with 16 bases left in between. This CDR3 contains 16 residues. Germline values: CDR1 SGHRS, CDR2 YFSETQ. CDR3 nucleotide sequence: TGCGCCAGCAGCTTGGAGGCAGGTCAGGTCGGAGATACGCAGTATTTT. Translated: CASSLEAGQVGDTQYF.

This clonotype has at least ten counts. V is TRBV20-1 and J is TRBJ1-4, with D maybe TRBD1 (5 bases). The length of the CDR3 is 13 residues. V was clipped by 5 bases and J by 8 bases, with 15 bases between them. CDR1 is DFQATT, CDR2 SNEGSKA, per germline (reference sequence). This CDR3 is CSASTGGDEKLFF. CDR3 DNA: TGCAGTGCTTCGACGGGAGGGGACGAAAAACTGTTTTTT.

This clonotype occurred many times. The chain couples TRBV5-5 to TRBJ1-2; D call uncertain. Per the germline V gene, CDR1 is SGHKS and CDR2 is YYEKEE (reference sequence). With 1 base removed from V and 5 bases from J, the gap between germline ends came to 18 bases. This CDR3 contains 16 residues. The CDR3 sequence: CASSLHSRPTEYGYTF. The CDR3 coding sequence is TGTGCCAGCAGCTTGCATAGCAGGCCGACCGAATATGGCTACACCTTC.